This T cell receptor beta chain was retrieved from a study of control samples from healthy donors and cancer patients. The data were produced by immunoSEQ multiplex PCR, yet TCRdb's version contains in-frame clones alone and is incomplete. This sample has approximately 120,000 clones; 87% occur once, and the top ten carry about 2.7%. Germline-derived CDR1 and CDR2 are SNHLY and FYNNEI. The V end lost 1 base, the J end lost 0 bases, and 6 bases lay between the germline ends. CDR3 length: 14 amino acids. The rearrangement links TRBV2 to TRBJ1-2; no reliable D call. This TCR came from a man aged 55-75 years in good health. The sample was blood. The CDR3 region has the DNA TGTGCCAGCAGTGAAGACCATCCTAACTATGGCTACACCTTC. Translated: CASSEDHPNYGYTF. Based on the CDR3 plus reference TRBV2 and TRBJ1-2, the full variable domain is EPEVTQTPSHQVTQMGQEVILRCVPISNHLYFYWYRQILGQKVEFLVSFYNNEISEKSEIFDDQFSVERPDGSNFTLKIRSTKLEDSAMYFCASSEDHPNYGYTFGSGTRLTVV.